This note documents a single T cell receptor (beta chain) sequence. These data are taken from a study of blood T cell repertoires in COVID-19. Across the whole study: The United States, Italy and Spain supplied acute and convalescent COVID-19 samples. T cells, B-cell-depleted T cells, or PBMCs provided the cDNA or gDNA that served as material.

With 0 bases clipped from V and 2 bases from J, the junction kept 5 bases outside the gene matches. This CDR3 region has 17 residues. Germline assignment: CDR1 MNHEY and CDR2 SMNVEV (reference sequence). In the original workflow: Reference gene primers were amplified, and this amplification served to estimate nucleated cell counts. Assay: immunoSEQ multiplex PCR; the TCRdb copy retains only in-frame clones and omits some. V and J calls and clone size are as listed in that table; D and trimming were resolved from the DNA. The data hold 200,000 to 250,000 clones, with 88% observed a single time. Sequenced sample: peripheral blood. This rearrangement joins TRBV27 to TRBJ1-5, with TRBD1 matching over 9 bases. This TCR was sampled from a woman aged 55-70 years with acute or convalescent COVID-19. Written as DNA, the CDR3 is TGTGCCAGCAGTTTATCGGGGACAGGGCGTGGCAATCAGCCCCAGCATTTT. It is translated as CASSLSGTGRGNQPQHF.